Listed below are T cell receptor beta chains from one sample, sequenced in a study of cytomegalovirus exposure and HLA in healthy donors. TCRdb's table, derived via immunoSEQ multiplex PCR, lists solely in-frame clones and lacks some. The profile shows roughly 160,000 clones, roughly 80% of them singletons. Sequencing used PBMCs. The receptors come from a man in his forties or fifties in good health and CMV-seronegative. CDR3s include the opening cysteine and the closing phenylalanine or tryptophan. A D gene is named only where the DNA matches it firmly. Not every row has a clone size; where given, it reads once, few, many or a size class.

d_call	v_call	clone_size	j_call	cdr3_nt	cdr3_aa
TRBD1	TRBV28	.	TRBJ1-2	TGTGCCAGCAGTTTTCCAGGGGGCTACTATGGCTACACCTTC	CASSFPGGYYGYTF
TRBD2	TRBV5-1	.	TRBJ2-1	TGCGCCAGCAGCTTACTAGCGGGGGGCTCCTACAATGAGCAGTTCTTC	CASSLLAGGSYNEQFF
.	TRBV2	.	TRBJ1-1	TGTGCCAGCAGTGACCAGACAGGGAACACTGAAGCTTTCTTT	CASSDQTGNTEAFF
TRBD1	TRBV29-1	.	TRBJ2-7	TGCAGCGTTGAGGGACAGGGGAAACCCTACGAGCAGTACTTC	CSVEGQGKPYEQYF
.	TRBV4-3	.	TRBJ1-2	TGCGCCAGCAGCCAGGAGGGAATCTATGGCTACACCTTC	CASSQEGIYGYTF
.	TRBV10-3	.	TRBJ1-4	TGTGCCATCAGTGGGGGAGGAAGTAATGAAAAACTGTTTTTT	CAISGGGSNEKLFF
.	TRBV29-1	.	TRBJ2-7	TGCAGCGTTGGGGGGGACGGAACTACCTACGAGCAGTACTTC	CSVGGDGTTYEQYF
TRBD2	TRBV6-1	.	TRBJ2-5	TGTGCCAGCAACCAGCGGGGGGCCCAAGAGACCCAGTACTTC	CASNQRGAQETQYF
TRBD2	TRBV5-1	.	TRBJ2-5	TGCGCCAGCAGCTTTCTTAGCGGGGCGTTCCAAGAGACCCAGTACTTC	CASSFLSGAFQETQYF
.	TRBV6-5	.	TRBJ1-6	TGTGCCAGCAGAAAAGGAGGGGATTCACCCCTCCACTTT	CASRKGGDSPLHF
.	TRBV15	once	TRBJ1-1	TGTGCCACCAGCAGTGCGGGAAGGGCGGTGCGAACTGAAGCTTTCTTT	CATSSAGRAVRTEAFF
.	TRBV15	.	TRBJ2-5	TGTGCCACCAGCAGCTACTTATTGGACTACGGGTACCAAGAGACCCAGTACTTC	CATSSYLLDYGYQETQYF
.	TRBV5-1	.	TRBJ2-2	TGCGCCAGCAGCTTGGGGACAGAGAACACCGGGGAGCTGTTTTTT	CASSLGTENTGELFF
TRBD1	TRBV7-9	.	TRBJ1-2	TGTGCCAGCAGCCCCGAGCTGAGGACAGGGGTGGGAGGCTACACCTTC	CASSPELRTGVGGYTF
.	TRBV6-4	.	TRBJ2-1	TGTGCCAGCAGCGAACGGCGGGTGAGCTCCTACAATGAGCAGTTCTTC	CASSERRVSSYNEQFF
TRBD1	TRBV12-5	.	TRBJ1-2	TGTGCTAGTGGTTTGCCTCCGGGACAGAGAAACTATGGCTACACCTTC	CASGLPPGQRNYGYTF
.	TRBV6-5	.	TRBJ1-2	TGTGCCAGCAGTTGGACACCGGGAGGTTCTGGCTACACCTTC	CASSWTPGGSGYTF
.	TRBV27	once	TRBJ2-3	TGTGCCAGCAGTTCTCTCCTGTCGGGGACAGATACGCAGTATTTT	CASSSLLSGTDTQYF
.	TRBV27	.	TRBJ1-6	TGTGCCAGCAGTTCTGCGGGTGAGCATTCACCCCTCCACTTT	CASSSAGEHSPLHF
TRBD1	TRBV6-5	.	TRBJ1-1	TGTGCCAGCAGTCGGGACAGGCGCCCACCTGAAGCTTTCTTT	CASSRDRRPPEAFF
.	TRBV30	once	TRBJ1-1	TGTGCCTGGACCAGTTCGAACACTGAAGCTTTCTTT	CAWTSSNTEAFF
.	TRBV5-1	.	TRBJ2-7	TGCGCCAGCAGCGGGGGCGGATTCTCCTACGAGCAGTACTTC	CASSGGGFSYEQYF
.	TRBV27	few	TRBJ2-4	TGTGCCAGCAGTTCCTACCAGGATACCAACATTCAGTACTTC	CASSSYQDTNIQYF
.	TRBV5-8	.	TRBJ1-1	TGTGCCAGCAGCTTTTTGGTAGTATCGGGTGAAGCTTTCTTT	CASSFLVVSGEAFF
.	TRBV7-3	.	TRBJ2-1	TGTGCCAGCAGCCAGGGAGGCGATGAGCAGTTCTTC	CASSQGGDEQFF
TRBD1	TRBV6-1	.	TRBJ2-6	TGTGCCAGCAGTGGGGGCAGGGGGCTGCTATCTGGGGCCAACGTCCTGACTTTC	CASSGGRGLLSGANVLTF
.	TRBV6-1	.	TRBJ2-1	TGTGCCAGCAAACGACAGAGCTCCTACAATGAGCAGTTCTTC	CASKRQSSYNEQFF
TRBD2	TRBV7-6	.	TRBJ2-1	TGTGCCAGCAGCTCGGGACTAGCGGGGGGGCCGGGTGAGCAGTTCTTC	CASSSGLAGGPGEQFF
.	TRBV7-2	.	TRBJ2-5	TGTGCCAGCAGCCGGGGGGCTGGTGAGACCCAGTACTTC	CASSRGAGETQYF
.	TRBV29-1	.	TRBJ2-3	TGCAGCGTTGAAGATCCTTTTATAGGAGCTGCCACAGATACGCAGTATTTT	CSVEDPFIGAATDTQYF
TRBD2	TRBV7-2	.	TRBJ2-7	TGTGCCAGCAGCTTAGCTAGTAGCGGGCTAAAATACGAGCAGTACTTC	CASSLASSGLKYEQYF
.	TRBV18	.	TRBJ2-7	TGTGCCAGCTCACGAGTCGGACAAGACTCCTACGAGCAGTACTTC	CASSRVGQDSYEQYF
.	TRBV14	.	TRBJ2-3	TGTGCCAGCAGCCAAGCCGAGGGCACAGATACGCAGTATTTT	CASSQAEGTDTQYF
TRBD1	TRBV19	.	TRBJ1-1	TGTGCCAGTAGTACCCTGGACAGGGGGCAAAACACTGAAGCTTTCTTT	CASSTLDRGQNTEAFF
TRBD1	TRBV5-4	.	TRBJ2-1	TGTGCCAGCAGCGGACAGGGTGGCGGGAATGAGCAGTTCTTC	CASSGQGGGNEQFF
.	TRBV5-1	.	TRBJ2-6	TGCGCCAGCGGAGGGGGCTTAAGTTCTGGGGCCAACGTCCTGACTTTC	CASGGGLSSGANVLTF
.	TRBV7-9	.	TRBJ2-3	TGTGCCAGCAGGGAATCAGCGGTTAGCGGCACAGATACGCAGTATTTT	CASRESAVSGTDTQYF
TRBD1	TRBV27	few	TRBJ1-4	TGTGCCAGCAGTCCAAGACAGGGGTCAGGCGAAAAACTGTTTTTT	CASSPRQGSGEKLFF
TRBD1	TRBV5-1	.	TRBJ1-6	TGCGCCAGCAGCTTGGGGTTCCGGGACAGGGATAATTCACCCCTCCACTTT	CASSLGFRDRDNSPLHF
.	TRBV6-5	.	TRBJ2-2	TGTGCCAGCAGACAAGCCAGGGGCCGCACCGGGGAGCTGTTTTTT	CASRQARGRTGELFF
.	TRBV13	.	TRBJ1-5	TGTGCCAGCAGCTTAGGCAGGGGTAATCAGCCCCAGCATTTT	CASSLGRGNQPQHF
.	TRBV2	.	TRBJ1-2	TGTGCCAGCAGTGTACTGATCTATGGCTACACCTTC	CASSVLIYGYTF
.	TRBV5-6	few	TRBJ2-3	TGTGCCAGCAGCTTGACTGATTGGGGGGGCCTTGATACAGATACGCAGTATTTT	CASSLTDWGGLDTDTQYF
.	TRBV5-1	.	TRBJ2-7	TGCGCCAGCAGCTTGTATTCGAGTTCCGAGCAGTACTTC	CASSLYSSSEQYF
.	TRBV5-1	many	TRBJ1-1	TGCGCCAGCAGACCTGGGCAGGGGAGCCCTGAAGCTTTCTTT	CASRPGQGSPEAFF
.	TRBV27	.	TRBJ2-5	TGTGCCAGCAGTTTAAAAGTCCGGGAGACCCAGTACTTC	CASSLKVRETQYF
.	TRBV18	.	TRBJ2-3	TGTGCCAGCTCACTACGACTCTTCCCAGATACGCAGTATTTT	CASSLRLFPDTQYF
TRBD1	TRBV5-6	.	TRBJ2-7	TGTGCCAGCAGCTTGTTGTCTTGGGACAGGGAGTCCTACGAGCAGTACTTC	CASSLLSWDRESYEQYF
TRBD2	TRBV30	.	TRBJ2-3	TGTGCCTGGAGTGTTAGCGGGGGTACAGATACGCAGTATTTT	CAWSVSGGTDTQYF
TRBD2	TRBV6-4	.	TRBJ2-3	TGTGCCAGCAGTGGGACTAGCGGCACAGATACGCAGTATTTT	CASSGTSGTDTQYF